One sample yielded the 16 T cell receptor beta chains listed below, sequenced in a study of cytomegalovirus exposure and HLA in healthy donors. In the PCR, 60 Vbeta and 13 Jbeta primers were used. Profiled with immunoSEQ multiplex PCR; TCRdb holds only in-frame clones, not every one. The repertoire has roughly 180,000 clones, roughly 80% of them found once; the top ten carry 0.26%. The source material was PBMCs. All receptors derive from a boy between 5 and 17 years old in good health and CMV-seronegative.

V usage is TRBV5-5 and J usage is TRBJ1-5; 7 bases match TRBD1. The CDR3 extends over 15 amino acids. V trimming: 4 bases; J trimming: 8 bases; junction bases outside the gene matches: 12. Looked up from germline, CDR1 is SGHKS and CDR2 is YYEKEE (reference sequence). The CDR3 region is CASSNDRDGVEPQHF. For the CDR3, the DNA is TGTGCCAGCAGCAACGACAGGGACGGCGTTGAGCCCCAGCATTTT.

The chain carries TRBV9 and TRBJ2-7, with D perhaps TRBD1 (6 bases). V was cut by 4 bases and J by 0 bases, with 11 bases left in between. This CDR3 is built from 14 residues. The germline CDR1 and CDR2 sequences are SGDLS and YYNGEE. The CDR3 nucleotides read TGTGCCAGCAGCCCGAGGACAGCCTCCTACGAGCAGTACTTC. Residues: CASSPRTASYEQYF.

The J gene is TRBJ1-2, the V gene TRBV28; 9 positions agree with TRBD1. Trimming cost V 4 bases and J 6 bases; bases outside gene matches: 3. Per the germline V gene, CDR1 is MDHEN and CDR2 is SYDVKM. There are 13 residues in the CDR3. CDR3 sequence reads: CASSSTGGDGYTF. The CDR3 region has the DNA TGTGCCAGCAGTTCGACAGGGGGAGATGGCTACACCTTC.

The chain links TRBV5-6 to TRBJ2-7, with D tentatively TRBD2 (6 bases). Trimming left V 4 bases short and J 2 bases short, with 22 bases between. Germline CDR1 reads SGHDT; CDR2 reads YYEEEE. The CDR3 contains 17 residues. CDR3 DNA sequence: TGTGCCAGCAGCACCACAGCCCTAGGAGGGAGCCCCTACGAGCAGTACTTC. It encodes CASSTTALGGSPYEQYF.

This chain joins TRBV9 and TRBJ2-7; 9 positions match TRBD1. The CDR3 length is 16 residues. Germline trimming cut 2 bases from V and 2 bases from J; bases unmatched to any gene: 8. Germline lookup yields CDR1 SGDLS and CDR2 YYNGEE. This CDR3 reads CASSVGTGTGTYEQYF. The CDR3 DNA sequence: TGTGCCAGCAGCGTCGGAACCGGGACAGGGACCTACGAGCAGTACTTC.

This clone was observed a few times. The V gene is TRBV4-3, the J gene TRBJ1-2; 9 bases align to TRBD1. The length of the CDR3 is 16 residues. Trimming at V came to 0 bases and at J to 6 bases, leaving 8 bases not matched to a gene. Germline CDR1 and CDR2: LGHNA and YSLEER. DNA of the CDR3: TGCGCCAGCAGCCAAGATACAGGGGGCAGCCTCCATGGCTACACCTTC. It codes for CASSQDTGGSLHGYTF.

This sequence joins TRBV7-9 and TRBJ2-3; TRBD1 matches at 7 bases. Germline V CDR1 and CDR2: SEHNR, FQNEAQ (reference sequence). The J segment lost 3 bases and the V segment lost 5 bases, leaving 5 bases of the junction unmatched. The CDR3 extends over 14 amino acids. CDR3 in amino acids: CASSRQGRTDTQYF. In nucleotides, the CDR3 is TGTGCCAGCAGCCGACAGGGTCGGACAGATACGCAGTATTTT.

The CDR3 region is CASRDRYTGELFF. As DNA, the CDR3 is TGTGCCAGCAGGGACAGATACACCGGGGAGCTGTTTTTT. The chain links TRBV2 to TRBJ2-2, with D maybe TRBD1 (6 bases). V was cut by 6 bases and J by 3 bases, with 8 bases left in between. CDR3 length equals 13 residues. Per the germline V gene, CDR1 is SNHLY and CDR2 is FYNNEI.

The chain recombines TRBV29-1 with TRBJ2-7, with a tentative D call TRBD1 (5 bases). Germline values: CDR1 SQVTM, CDR2 ANQGSEA. The CDR3 contains 11 residues. V lost 7 bases to trimming and J lost 2 bases, with 9 bases between them. CDR3 protein: CSGGVAYEQYF. The CDR3 DNA is TGCAGCGGGGGCGTAGCCTACGAGCAGTACTTC.

The gene calls are TRBV5-1 and TRBJ2-7; 8 bases map to TRBD1. The germline CDR1 and CDR2 sequences are SGHRS and YFSETQ. This CDR3 contains 16 residues. With V trimmed by 2 bases and J by 1 base, 8 bases remained unmatched. The CDR3 sequence: CASSLGDRWTSYEQYF. CDR3 coding DNA: TGCGCCAGCAGCTTAGGGGACAGGTGGACGTCCTACGAGCAGTACTTC. Based on the CDR3 plus reference TRBV5-1 and TRBJ2-7, the full variable domain is KAGVTQTPRYLIKTRGQQVTLSCSPISGHRSVSWYQQTPGQGLQFLFEYFSETQRNKGNFPGRFSGRQFSNSRSEMNVSTLELGDSALYLCASSLGDRWTSYEQYFGPGTRLTVT.

The V call is TRBV5-1, the J call TRBJ2-7; D perhaps matches TRBD2 (6 bases). The CDR3 consists of 16 residues. Trimming cost V 1 base and J 0 bases, with 14 bases left between them. Germline CDR1 and CDR2: SGHRS and YFSETQ. In DNA form, the CDR3 reads TGCGCCAGCAGCTTGATTGGGGGGTTGAGCTCCTACGAGCAGTACTTC. Amino acid sequence: CASSLIGGLSSYEQYF.

This clone was seen only a few times. The chain employs TRBV11-3 and TRBJ2-7; D is possibly TRBD1 (7 bases). Trimming removed 5 bases from V and 1 base from J, with 15 bases in between. CDR1 SGHNT and CDR2 YENEEA come from the germline V gene. The CDR3 has 15 residues. The CDR3 DNA is TGTGCCAGCAGCCCAGGGGGGACTCGTTCCTACGAGCAGTACTTC. It specifies CASSPGGTRSYEQYF.

The rearrangement uses TRBV5-4 and TRBJ1-2; D may be TRBD1 (5 bases). The V end lost 2 bases, the J end lost 3 bases, and 20 bases lay between the germline ends. Looked up from germline, CDR1 is SGHNT and CDR2 is YYREEE (reference sequence). This CDR3 region has 17 residues. The CDR3 bases are TGTGCCAGCAGCTTAGGGGCCCCTTCTCGGTCTGACTATGGCTACACCTTC. Amino acids: CASSLGAPSRSDYGYTF.

The CDR3 region is CASRQGMNTEAFF. CDR3 coding DNA: TGCGCCAGCAGGCAGGGTATGAACACTGAAGCTTTCTTT. The chain recombines TRBV10-1 with TRBJ1-1, with TRBD1 as a possible D gene (5 bases). Germline CDR1 is WNHNN and CDR2 is SYGVQD (reference sequence). V gave up 6 bases and J gave up 0 bases, with 8 bases separating them. The CDR3 extends over 13 amino acids.

This sequence joins TRBV7-3 and TRBJ1-4; no clear D. Germline V CDR1 and CDR2: SGHTA, FQGTGA. This CDR3 contains 13 residues. Trimming took off 5 bases at V and 8 bases at J, with 12 bases between the two ends. Written as DNA, the CDR3 is TGTGCCAGCAGCCCCAACCCGGGGGAAAAACTGTTTTTT. Translation: CASSPNPGEKLFF.

The V gene is TRBV27, the J gene TRBJ1-1; D gene ambiguous. The germline V gene has CDR1 MNHEY and CDR2 SMNVEV (reference sequence). Trimming cost V 3 bases and J 4 bases, with 15 bases left between them. This CDR3 has 15 amino acids. The CDR3 bases are TGTGCCAGCAGTTTGTTGGGAATTGGGAGCACTGAAGCTTTCTTT. Protein product: CASSLLGIGSTEAFF.